This TCR beta chain was documented in a study of shared clonotypes between healthy human individuals. Whole-study findings and limits: Non-shared clonotypes had lower generation probabilities than those shared by all four donors. Clonotype sharing among donors was thought likely to change with sequencing depth. Shared clonotypes: about 5% naive CD4, around 3.7% naive CD8, under 2.5% memory CD4, about 0.4% memory CD8.

Data came from immunoSEQ multiplex PCR; TCRdb stores just in-frame clones and leaves some out. Among about 2.3 million clones listed, about 90% were seen once. As regards this clone: What it recognizes is unknown.

This CDR3 is built from 14 residues. The V gene's germline CDR1 is SGHAT and CDR2 FQNNGV. J gave up 9 bases and V 5 bases, and 10 bases lay outside the gene matches. The chain recombines TRBV11-2 with TRBJ2-7; 10 bases align to TRBD2. The receptor comes from a man aged 18 to 29 in good health. Some clones in this sample may be carry-over from other donors' samples. The sample taken for sequencing was naive CD4+ T cells from PBMCs. As to subset: CD45RA+ positively selected. In DNA form, the CDR3 reads TGTGCCAGCAGCCGCACTAGCGGGACGACATGGCAGTACTTC. Amino acids: CASSRTSGTTWQYF.